This T cell receptor (beta chain) was found in a study of blood T cell repertoires in COVID-19. Study-wide background: Both acute and convalescent COVID-19 samples were obtained from the United States, Italy and Spain.

In the original analysis: Estimated nucleated cell counts came from reference gene primer amplification. Profiling relied on immunoSEQ multiplex PCR, and the TCRdb table lists in-frame clones only, not all of them. D and trimming come from the DNA, and the V and J calls and clone size come from that table. This table has roughly 200,000 clones, 75% to 90% appearing once. Trimming stripped 10 bases from V and 0 bases from J, with 7 bases between. Germline CDR1 reads LNHDA; CDR2 reads SQIVND (reference sequence). This CDR3 contains 12 residues. Material: peripheral blood. This chain uses TRBV19 with TRBJ2-4; D remains ambiguous. This receptor was identified in a man in his 60s with acute or convalescent COVID-19. The CDR3 bases are TGTGCCACTCCCTTAGCCAAAAACATTCAGTACTTC. Protein: CATPLAKNIQYF.